One and the same sample provided the 14 T cell receptor beta chains below, sequenced in a study of blood T cells in healthy people across ages. It was with a sample-barcoded 5' primer and a J-beta primer mix that a second PCR of about 7 to 12 cycles was run. TCRdb ran MiXCR on the 5' RACE reads and lists one entry per CDR3 protein. This sample has approximately 900,000 distinct CDR3 sequences, with around 46% found just once. The sample comprised blood. These receptors were collected from a man aged 30-40 years in good health.

The chain joins TRBV7-8 to TRBJ2-7; D unclear. V gave up 0 bases and J gave up 9 bases, with 12 bases separating them. This CDR3 contains 13 residues. CDR1 SGHVS and CDR2 FQNEAQ come from the germline V gene. CDR3 bases: TGTGCCAGCAGCTTAGCTGGCTACCGGCCGCAGTACTTC. This encodes CASSLAGYRPQYF.

This chain connects TRBV28 to TRBJ2-7, with a weak D call TRBD1 (6 bases). CDR1 MDHEN and CDR2 SYDVKM come from the germline V gene. The V end was cut by 4 bases, the J end by 7 bases, with 14 bases between. The CDR3 spans 13 residues. Here the CDR3 reads CASSSAGAREQYF. CDR3 DNA: TGTGCCAGCAGTTCCGCAGGGGCGCGGGAGCAGTACTTC.

The chain couples TRBV28 to TRBJ1-5, with TRBD1 matching 7 bases. Trimming removed 10 bases from V and 1 base from J; junction bases left unmatched: 4. The CDR3 is 13 residues long. Germline CDR1 MDHEN, CDR2 SYDVKM. The CDR3 loop is CATRQGSNQPQHF. The CDR3 DNA sequence: TGTGCCACTCGACAGGGCAGCAATCAGCCCCAGCATTTT.

The chain combines TRBV29-1 with TRBJ2-3; 9 positions match TRBD2. After removal of 5 bases from V and 5 bases from J, the junction contained 5 bases not matched to a gene. The CDR3 consists of 13 residues. CDR1 is SQVTM, CDR2 ANQGSEA, per germline. CDR3 sequence: CSVLTSGRDTQYF. The CDR3 bases are TGCAGCGTTTTGACTAGCGGAAGAGATACGCAGTATTTT.

This clonotype was detected a few times. V usage is TRBV29-1 and J usage is TRBJ2-3; D might be TRBD1 (8 bases). The germline CDR1 and CDR2 sequences are SQVTM and ANQGSEA. V was cut by 8 bases and J by 3 bases, with 18 bases left in between. The CDR3 totals 14 residues. CDR3 DNA sequence: TGCAGCACCTACAGGGGGGGCCGGACAGATACGCAGTATTTT. Translating gives CSTYRGGRTDTQYF.

V is TRBV6-2 or TRBV6-3 and J is TRBJ1-1; D is possibly TRBD1 (6 bases). Trimming removed 4 bases from V and 5 bases from J, with 11 bases in between. CDR3 size: 13 residues. The germline V gene has CDR1 MNHEY and CDR2 SVGEGT. DNA of the CDR3: TGTGCCAGCAGTTCGGAGGGGGGTACTGAAGCTTTCTTT. It codes for CASSSEGGTEAFF.

The chain has TRBV5-6 and TRBJ1-1; D is uncertain. Trimming removed 6 bases at V and 6 bases at J, with 3 bases between. The CDR3 sequence is 9 residues long. Germline assignment: CDR1 SGHDT and CDR2 YYEEEE. CDR3 amino acids: CASNPEAFF. CDR3 in DNA: TGTGCCAGCAACCCTGAAGCTTTCTTT.

The chain uses TRBV2 and TRBJ1-3; D unresolved. With 3 bases removed from V and 0 bases from J, the gap between germline ends came to 6 bases. The length of the CDR3 is 14 residues. The germline CDR1 and CDR2 sequences are SNHLY and FYNNEI. Here the CDR3 reads CASSDRTSGNTIYF. In nucleotides, the CDR3 is TGTGCCAGCAGTGACAGAACCTCTGGAAACACCATATATTTT. The full variable domain, completed using reference TRBV2 and TRBJ1-3, is EPEVTQTPSHQVTQMGQEVILRCVPISNHLYFYWYRQILGQKVEFLVSFYNNEISEKSEIFDDQFSVERPDGSNFTLKIRSTKLEDSAMYFCASSDRTSGNTIYFGEGSWLTVV.

V gene TRBV5-1 combines with J gene TRBJ1-1; D uncertain. The germline V gene has CDR1 SGHRS and CDR2 YFSETQ. This CDR3 is built from 14 residues. V was cut by 4 bases and J by 4 bases, with 14 bases left in between. CDR3 DNA: TGCGCCAGCAGCATTGGTGCCGGGAGCACTGAAGCTTTCTTT. As protein: CASSIGAGSTEAFF.

About this clonotype itself: A much larger clone lies one base from this, so it may be a read error. This rearrangement joins TRBV9 to TRBJ2-1; 8 bases match TRBD2. Germline V gives CDR1 SGDLS, CDR2 YYNGEE. V dropped 0 bases and J dropped 6; count of bases not matched to a gene: 2. CDR3 length equals 14 residues. The CDR3 here is CASSVAGGRNEQFF. CDR3 sequence (DNA): TGTGCCAGCAGCGTAGCGGGGGGGCGCAATGAGCAGTTCTTC. Full variable domain (missing parts from reference TRBV9 and TRBJ2-1): DSGVTQTPKHLITATGQRVTLRCSPRSGDLSVYWYQQSLDQGLQFLIQYYNGEERAKGNILERFSAQQFPDLHSELNLSSLELGDSALYFCASSVAGGRNEQFFGPGTRLTVL.

The chain joins TRBV5-5 to TRBJ1-5, with D unclear. The V gene lost 2 bases and the J gene lost 5 bases, with 11 bases spanning the gap. From germline, CDR1 is SGHKS and CDR2 YYEKEE (reference sequence). This CDR3 is 14 amino acids long. The CDR3 DNA reads TGTGCCAGCAGCTTTGTACAGAAAGATCAGCCCCAGCATTTT. Translation: CASSFVQKDQPQHF.

This clonotype was found a few times. The chain combines TRBV7-2 with TRBJ2-5; 8 bases agree with TRBD2. CDR3 size: 14 residues. Germline CDR1 and CDR2: SGHTA and FQGNSA. The V gene end was trimmed by 5 bases and the J gene end by 10 bases; junction bases not matched to a gene: 12. The CDR3 loop is CASSLRTSRGDQYF. DNA of the CDR3: TGTGCCAGCAGCCTCCGGACTAGCCGCGGAGACCAGTACTTC.

This clonotype was seen a handful of times. The rearrangement joins TRBV20-1 to TRBJ2-7; D uncertain. From germline, CDR1 is DFQATT and CDR2 SNEGSKA (reference sequence). Trimming cost V 3 bases and J 2 bases, with 8 bases left between them. CDR3 size: 12 residues. DNA of the CDR3: TGCAGTGCTAGTCCCACCACCTACGAGCAGTACTTC. Translated, it gives CSASPTTYEQYF.

The V gene is TRBV28, the J gene TRBJ1-2; 9 nucleotides agree with TRBD1. Trimming removed 3 bases from V and 4 bases from J; junction bases left unmatched: 3. Germline lookup yields CDR1 MDHEN and CDR2 SYDVKM. CDR3 size: 14 residues. CDR3 nucleotides: TGTGCCAGCAGTTTTACAGGGGGCCTCTATGGCTACACCTTC. Translated: CASSFTGGLYGYTF.